What follows are 8 T cell receptor beta chains derived from one specimen sequenced in a study of identical twins. TCRdb reanalysed the 5' RACE reads using MiXCR and keeps one entry per CDR3 protein. The sample has 500,000 or so distinct CDR3 sequences; 14% are singletons. The sample also formed part of further work on yellow fever vaccine responses in identical twins.

Sample: CD4+ T cells sorted from blood. The receptors shown here come from a woman under 30 in good health.

This chain uses TRBV14 with TRBJ2-5; D uncertain. CDR3 size: 13 residues. V was trimmed by 4 bases and J by 5 bases, leaving 11 bases between them. Per germline, CDR1 SGHDN and CDR2 FVKESK. The CDR3 coding sequence is TGTGCCAGCAGCCCGACCAATTGGGAGACCCAGTACTTC. Amino acids: CASSPTNWETQYF.

The table lists this clonotype with a few counts. The chain is built from TRBV12-3 or TRBV12-4 and TRBJ1-1; 7 nucleotides match TRBD1. The CDR3 loop spans 13 amino acids. V dropped 5 bases and J dropped 4; count of bases not matched to a gene: 4. The CDR3 sequence is CASSPRDSTEAFF. DNA of the CDR3: TGTGCCAGCAGTCCTAGGGACAGCACTGAAGCTTTCTTT.

V usage is TRBV24-1 and J usage is TRBJ2-7, with D perhaps matching TRBD1 (7 bases). In germline, CDR1 is KGHDR, CDR2 SFDVKD. The CDR3 runs to 14 residues. V lost 3 bases and J 3 bases, leaving 11 bases between the germline ends. The CDR3 DNA follows: TGTGCCACCAGTGATGCGGGACAGAGCTACGAGCAGTACTTC. It codes for CATSDAGQSYEQYF.

In its sample, this clonotype was seen a few times. The chain carries TRBV19 and TRBJ2-1, with 10 nucleotides matching TRBD2. The CDR3 is 15 amino acids. Germline-derived CDR1 and CDR2 are LNHDA and SQIVND (reference sequence). Trimming took 3 bases from V and 5 from J; bases not matched to a gene: 4. The CDR3 DNA reads as TGTGCCAGTAGTATTACTAGCGGGAAGAACAATGAGCAGTTCTTC. It codes for CASSITSGKNNEQFF.

The CDR3 DNA is TGCAGTACCAGCCCGGCTAGCGACACAGATACGCAGTATTTT. It yields the protein CSTSPASDTDTQYF. The chain recombines TRBV20-1 with TRBJ2-3; TRBD2 might be the D (6 bases). There are 14 residues in the CDR3. The V gene lost 8 bases and the J gene lost 2 bases, with 17 bases spanning the gap. CDR1 is DFQATT and CDR2 is SNEGSKA in the germline V gene (reference sequence).

This clonotype was seen a few times. The chain couples TRBV9 to TRBJ2-7, with 8 bases identical to TRBD2. Germline V gives CDR1 SGDLS, CDR2 YYNGEE. This CDR3 contains 17 residues. V gave up 0 bases and J gave up 5 bases; unmatched junction bases: 13. The CDR3 nucleotides read TGTGCCAGCAGCGTAGACCCGTTGGGACTAGTTCTGCACGAGCAGTACTTC. Amino acid sequence: CASSVDPLGLVLHEQYF.

For the CDR3, the DNA is TGTGCCAGCAGTTACACTATCCTAGTCACAGATACGCAGTATTTT. Translating gives CASSYTILVTDTQYF. The rearrangement links TRBV6-5 to TRBJ2-3; no clear D gene. Germline V gives CDR1 MNHEY, CDR2 SVGAGI. Trimming cost V 2 bases and J 2 bases, with 11 bases left between them. This CDR3 has 15 residues.

This clonotype was counted between two and nine times. This chain links TRBV5-1 with TRBJ2-7, with a possible D match to TRBD2 (6 bases). The CDR3 length is 16 residues. The V end lost 0 bases, the J end lost 0 bases, and 13 bases lay between the germline ends. Germline CDR1 SGHRS, CDR2 YFSETQ. CDR3 region: CASSLVGGPLSYEQYF. CDR3 coding DNA: TGCGCCAGCAGCTTGGTCGGGGGACCCCTCTCCTACGAGCAGTACTTC.